The 8 T cell receptor beta chains presented below share a single source sample, sequenced in a study of T cell clonality in common variable immunodeficiency. Sequenced by immunoSEQ multiplex PCR; TCRdb stores in-frame clones only, minus some. The sample yields 44,000 or so clones, without any singletons. Sequenced input: peripheral blood mononuclear cells. The receptors derive from a person aged 18 to 75 in good health.

The sample holds many counts of this clone. Coverage ceases 3 residues before the CDR3 finishes, and the germline J gene fills in the end. The chain carries TRBV29-1 and TRBJ1-3; D gene unclear. The CDR3 spans 15 residues. CDR1 and CDR2 (germline): SQVTM, ANQGSEA. V lost 4 bases, J lost 0 bases, and 13 bases lay in between. CDR3: CSVVTPPGSGNTIYF. CDR3 bases read: TGCAGCGTTGTAACGCCCCCGGGCTCTGGAAACACC.

There are many counts of this clone. The sequence runs out 3 residues before the end of the CDR3; the remainder is reconstructed from the germline J gene. The gene calls are TRBV7-2 and TRBJ1-3, with 8 bases aligning to TRBD1. V was clipped by 8 bases and J by 2 bases; unmatched bases: 2. The germline CDR1 and CDR2 sequences are SGHTA and FQGNSA. There are 13 residues in the CDR3. The CDR3 loop is CASGTGPGNTIYF. The part of the CDR3 DNA that was read is TGTGCCAGCGGGACAGGACCTGGAAACACC.

This clone was observed many times. The covered CDR3 bases are TGTGCCAGCAGCTTAGTTCTAGGAAACAATGAG. Protein product: CASSLVLGNNE. The CDR3 in its entirety is CASSLVLGNNEQFF. The chain joins TRBV7-2 to TRBJ2-1; D not certain. The read ends 3 residues before the CDR3 terminus; that terminus is restored from the germline J gene. CDR3 length: 14 residues. V shed 1 base and J shed 5 bases, with 9 bases lying between them. The V gene's germline CDR1 is SGHTA and CDR2 FQGNSA. Filled out from reference TRBV7-2 and TRBJ2-1, the complete variable domain reads GAGVSQSPSNKVTEKGKDVELRCDPISGHTALYWYRQSLGQGLEFLIYFQGNSAPDKSGLPSDRFSAERTGGSVSTLTIQRTQQEDSAVYLCASSLVLGNNEQFFGPGTRLTVL.

In this sample, this clone turned up many times. The CDR3 goes on 3 residues after the read ends, and that part is filled in from the germline J gene. This chain links TRBV5-4 with TRBJ2-7; 8 positions agree with TRBD2. CDR3 size: 14 residues. In germline, CDR1 is SGHNT, CDR2 YYREEE (reference sequence). V dropped 5 bases and J dropped 2; count of bases not matched to a gene: 6. The chain's CDR3 is CASSNSGETYEQYF. The covered CDR3 bases are TGTGCCAGCAGTAATAGCGGGGAAACCTACGAG.

In this sample, this clone turned up many times. With the read ending 3 residues before the CDR3 end, the germline J gene is used to fill in that end. The V gene is TRBV7-3, the J gene TRBJ2-2, with a weak D call TRBD2 (7 bases). Germline loops: CDR1 SGHTA, CDR2 FQGTGA. Trimming shortened V by 3 bases and J by 4 bases, and 15 bases separated the two germline ends. The CDR3 runs 16 residues. The sequenced CDR3 bases are TGTGCCAGCAGCTTTAGGGGGGGGGCCGGCACCGGGGAG. Translation gives CASSFRGGAGTGE. The full CDR3 sequence reads CASSFRGGAGTGELFF.

This clone appeared many times. The read ends 3 residues early relative to the CDR3; the germline J gene fills the gap. The gene calls are TRBV28 and TRBJ1-5, with D possibly TRBD1 on 5 matching bases. CDR3 length equals 14 residues. CDR1 MDHEN and CDR2 SYDVKM come from the germline V gene. V dropped 6 bases and J dropped 1 base, with 10 bases sitting between them. CDR3 region: CASRSGGSNQPQHF. The sequenced part of the CDR3 DNA is TGTGCCAGCAGAAGCGGGGGGAGCAATCAGCCC.

This clone was recorded at least ten times. From the germline J gene comes the end of the CDR3, since the read stops 3 residues before it. The chain uses TRBV28 and TRBJ1-1, with 7 positions matching TRBD1. CDR1 is MDHEN, CDR2 SYDVKM, per germline. The CDR3 is made up of 16 amino acids. With 2 bases clipped from V and 4 bases from J, the junction kept 10 bases outside the gene matches. The part of the CDR3 DNA that was read is TGTGCCAGCAGTTTACCCCACTCCAGGGGGATCACTGAA. Encoded protein: CASSLPHSRGITE. The full CDR3 protein is CASSLPHSRGITEAFF.

This clone was counted many times. With the read ending 3 residues before the CDR3 end, the germline J gene is used to fill in that end. The rearrangement joins TRBV29-1 to TRBJ1-1; D is uncertain. Germline V lookup: CDR1 SQVTM, CDR2 ANQGSEA. Trimming left V 5 bases short and J 5 bases short, with 21 bases between. This CDR3 has 15 residues. The CDR3 is CSVPGSPSFRTEAFF. CDR3 DNA (partial): TGCAGCGTTCCGGGGTCTCCCAGCTTCAGGACTGAA.